Each of the 29 T cell receptor beta chains below was sequenced from the same sample in a study of breast tumors, draining lymph nodes, adjacent tissues (dated by TCRdb to the mid-2010s). The axillary draining lymph nodes of breast cancer patients were the source of the lymph node samples. Libraries were constructed by multiplex PCR. The instrument was an Illumina HiSeq 2000. The raw public reads went through TCRdb reprocessing: fastp at Q25, MiXCR clone calling, in-frame beta chains kept. Here each entry gathers all rows of one CDR3 protein and keeps the most common genes and DNA. Recorded for this sample are around 140,000 distinct CDR3 sequences; approximately 20% of them occurred a single time. Around 2.6% of the sample is taken by the ten largest. The sample was axillary lymph node tissue. The receptors were gathered from a female donor with breast cancer. Some clones in this sample may be carry-over from other donors' samples.

This clonotype has a count of ten or more. V gene TRBV5-1 combines with J gene TRBJ2-7; 7 positions agree with TRBD2. The V gene end was trimmed by 0 bases and the J gene end by 4 bases; junction bases not matched to a gene: 7. The germline CDR1 and CDR2 sequences are SGHRS and YFSETQ. CDR3 size: 15 residues. This chain's CDR3 is CASSLEASGGYEQYF. The DNA for the CDR3 is TGCGCCAGCAGCTTGGAGGCTAGCGGTGGGTACGAGCAGTACTTC. Combining the CDR3 with reference TRBV5-1 and TRBJ2-7 gives the whole variable domain KAGVTQTPRYLIKTRGQQVTLSCSPISGHRSVSWYQQTPGQGLQFLFEYFSETQRNKGNFPGRFSGRQFSNSRSEMNVSTLELGDSALYLCASSLEASGGYEQYFGPGTRLTVT.

Notes on this clonotype: An end of the junction differs from the germline gene, which may be a read error. The chain recombines TRBV3-1 with TRBJ2-1; TRBD2 matches at 13 bases. The CDR3 consists of 15 residues. Germline V gene lookup returns CDR1 LGHDT and CDR2 YNNKEL (reference sequence). The DNA for the CDR3 is TGTGCCAGCAGCCAAGGACTAGCGGGAGGCCATGAGCATTTCTTC. Its translation: CASSQGLAGGHEHFF.

This clonotype was seen ten or more times. This chain joins TRBV3-1 and TRBJ2-7; 11 bases align to TRBD2. The CDR3 is made up of 14 amino acids. The germline gives CDR1 LGHDT, CDR2 YNNKEL (reference sequence). V was pared by 4 bases and J by 2 bases, with 1 base of the junction left unmatched. CDR3 in DNA: TGTGCCAGCAGCCTGACTAGCGGGACCTACGAGCAGTACTTC. Translating it yields CASSLTSGTYEQYF.

This clonotype was counted at least ten times. The chain recombines TRBV5-1 with TRBJ2-2; a weak D match, TRBD2 (5 bases). V was cut by 2 bases and J by 0 bases, with 8 bases left in between. CDR3 length: 15 amino acids. Germline loops: CDR1 SGHRS, CDR2 YFSETQ. CDR3 sequence: CASSFGVPNTGELFF. CDR3 sequence (DNA): TGCGCCAGCAGCTTCGGGGTCCCGAACACCGGGGAGCTGTTTTTT.

In this sample, this clonotype turned up a few times. A much larger clone lies a single base off, so this may be a read error. The chain is built from TRBV24-1 and TRBJ2-5, with D possibly being TRBD2 (6 bases). CDR3 length: 15 amino acids. The V gene's germline CDR1 is KGHDR and CDR2 SFDVKD. V was clipped by 4 bases and J by 5 bases, with 16 bases between them. CDR3 amino acids: CATSDSGGKRETQYF. The CDR3, as DNA: TGTGCCACCAGTGACTCTGGCGGGAAAAGGGAGACCCAGTACTTC.

This clonotype occurred once. An end of the junction does not agree with germline; a read error may underlie this. This sequence joins TRBV7-8 and TRBJ2-5, with D perhaps TRBD1 (6 bases). This CDR3 has 16 amino acids. Germline V gene sequence: CDR1 SGHVS, CDR2 FQNEAQ. Written as DNA, the CDR3 is TGTGCCAGTAGCTTAGGACAGTTAATGTGCCAAGAGACCCAGTACTTC. Its translation: CASSLGQLMCQETQYF.

This clonotype was detected only a few times. The rearrangement joins TRBV20-1 to TRBJ2-1; weak D call: TRBD1 (5 bases). The germline gives CDR1 DFQATT, CDR2 SNEGSKA (reference sequence). V was shortened by 3 bases and J by 11 bases, with 26 bases between the two germline ends. The CDR3 is 16 amino acids. CDR3 residues: CSASPRAASKSNQQFF. The CDR3, as DNA: TGCAGTGCTAGTCCCAGGGCGGCTAGTAAAAGCAACCAGCAGTTCTTC.

This clonotype was seen many times. The chain uses TRBV19 and TRBJ2-1, with D perhaps matching TRBD2 (5 bases). Per the germline V gene, CDR1 is LNHDA and CDR2 is SQIVND (reference sequence). V was trimmed by 6 bases and J by 8 bases, leaving 17 bases between them. The CDR3 runs 14 residues. Here the CDR3 reads CASRKRPSAYEQFF. In DNA, the CDR3 is TGTGCCAGTAGGAAGCGGCCCAGTGCCTATGAGCAGTTCTTC.

This clonotype was picked up many times. The rearrangement uses TRBV6-2 or TRBV6-3 and TRBJ2-3, with TRBD2 identical over 8 bases. The V gene end was trimmed by 8 bases and the J gene end by 4 bases; junction bases not matched to a gene: 11. From germline, CDR1 is MNHEY and CDR2 SVGEGT. The CDR3 extends over 15 amino acids. The CDR3: CASEAQREKADTQYF. The DNA for the CDR3 is TGTGCCAGCGAAGCCCAGCGGGAGAAGGCAGATACGCAGTATTTT.

With regard to this clonotype: Without the conserved terminal phenylalanine or tryptophan, this CDR3 likely stems from a read error. The limits of the CDR3 on the DNA are not certain, so only TCRdb's listed CDR3 is given. J is TRBJ1-5 and V is TRBV12-1. TRBV12-1 is a documented pseudogene. Both ends counted, the CDR3 spans 10 residues. This chain's CDR3 is CASSSQPQHS.

This clonotype was seen only a few times. A much larger clone differs from this one at a single base, so this may be a read error. The chain joins TRBV20-1 to TRBJ2-3; TRBD2 aligns across 14 bases. With 4 bases clipped from V and 7 bases from J, the junction kept 7 bases outside the gene matches. The CDR3 is 15 amino acids. Looked up from germline, CDR1 is DFQATT and CDR2 is SNEGSKA (reference sequence). Here the CDR3 DNA reads TGCAGTGCTATGATAGGGACTAGCGGGAGAAATACGCAGTATTTT. The encoded protein is CSAMIGTSGRNTQYF.

The chain links TRBV28 to TRBJ1-2, with D hard to call. The CDR3 loop spans 12 amino acids. V shed 6 bases and J shed 4 bases, with 9 bases lying between them. Looked up from germline, CDR1 is MDHEN and CDR2 is SYDVKM. CDR3 in DNA: TGTGCCAGCAGAGGAGATATCTATGGCTACACCTTC. Amino acid sequence: CASRGDIYGYTF.

This clonotype was found a few times. The rearrangement links TRBV25-1 to TRBJ2-7, with TRBD1 matching over 7 bases. Germline V lookup: CDR1 MGHDK, CDR2 SYGVNS. This CDR3 contains 12 residues. J was trimmed by 8 bases and V by 6 bases; bases with no gene match: 7. The CDR3 DNA reads as TGTGCCAGCAGCTATGAGGGGGCCAAGCAGTACTTC. Protein: CASSYEGAKQYF.

This clonotype showed up many times. The chain joins TRBV7-2 to TRBJ2-7, with a possible D match to TRBD2 (7 bases). Per the germline V gene, CDR1 is SGHTA and CDR2 is FQGNSA. The V gene lost 2 bases and the J gene lost 2 bases, with 13 bases spanning the gap. This CDR3 has 15 residues. The CDR3 region is CASSLNRGATYEQYF. The CDR3 DNA reads TGTGCCAGCAGCTTAAACCGGGGGGCGACCTACGAGCAGTACTTC.

This clonotype was seen ten or more times. The chain joins TRBV15 to TRBJ2-3, with D possibly matching TRBD2 (6 bases). Per germline, CDR1 LNHNV and CDR2 YYDKDF (reference sequence). This CDR3 contains 15 residues. Trimming shortened V by 3 bases and J by 2 bases, and 12 bases separated the two germline ends. CDR3 nucleotides: TGTGCCACCAGCAGGCCTTCTAGCGACACAGATACGCAGTATTTT. It yields the protein CATSRPSSDTDTQYF.

V usage is TRBV28 and J usage is TRBJ2-1, with D maybe TRBD1 (7 bases). The CDR3 extends over 15 amino acids. V was pared by 2 bases and J by 2 bases, with 10 bases between. CDR1 MDHEN and CDR2 SYDVKM come from the germline V gene. CDR3 DNA sequence: TGTGCCAGCAGTTTAGGAGGGGGCCCCTACAATGAGCAGTTCTTC. This sequence encodes CASSLGGGPYNEQFF.

The CDR3 coding sequence is TGTGCCAGCAGCTTAGTGGGGAGAAGCTACATTCAGTACTTC. It yields the protein CASSLVGRSYIQYF. The V and J genes are TRBV7-2 and TRBJ2-4, with D possibly TRBD2 on 5 matching bases. The V end was cut by 1 base, the J end by 8 bases, with 12 bases between. The CDR3 has 14 residues. CDR1 is SGHTA and CDR2 is FQGNSA in the germline V gene.

This clonotype was found many times. The genes are TRBV2 and TRBJ1-2, with D hard to call. The ends were cut back, 7 bases at V and 6 bases at J, with 12 bases in the middle. This CDR3 is 12 amino acids long. CDR1 is SNHLY and CDR2 is FYNNEI in the germline V gene. The CDR3 sequence is CASKTRAHGYTF. The CDR3 nucleotides read TGTGCCAGCAAGACGAGGGCACATGGCTACACCTTC.

This clonotype has ten or more counts. Here the CDR3 reads CAWGPRGLGNYGYTF. DNA for the CDR3: TGTGCCTGGGGCCCCAGGGGACTGGGTAACTATGGCTACACCTTC. V and J are TRBV30 and TRBJ1-2, with D possibly being TRBD1 (6 bases). Germline lookup yields CDR1 GTSNPN and CDR2 SVGIG (reference sequence). V lost 5 bases and J 1 base, leaving 17 bases between the germline ends. CDR3 length: 15 amino acids.

In this sample, this clonotype turned up many times. The V and J genes are TRBV2 and TRBJ2-7; D uncertain. This CDR3 spans 15 amino acids. CDR1 is SNHLY and CDR2 is FYNNEI in the germline V gene. Trimming took off 6 bases at V and 0 bases at J, with 15 bases between the two ends. This CDR3 reads CASSVAQLSSYEQYF. The CDR3 nucleotides read TGTGCCAGCAGCGTGGCTCAACTGAGCTCCTACGAGCAGTACTTC.

This clonotype occurred once. This could be a read error, since a much larger clone is one nucleotide away. The genes are TRBV24-1 and TRBJ2-2; a weak D match, TRBD2 (5 bases). This CDR3 spans 14 amino acids. Germline CDR1 is KGHDR and CDR2 is SFDVKD. Trimming took off 5 bases at V and 5 bases at J, with 11 bases between the two ends. The CDR3 here is CATSGYPGTGELFF. The CDR3 DNA is TGTGCCACCAGTGGTTATCCGGGAACCGGGGAGCTGTTTTTT.

Only a few counts were recorded for this clonotype. One junction end does not reproduce the germline sequence, and a read error may be involved. The chain joins TRBV6-1 to TRBJ2-2; 9 nucleotides agree with TRBD2. In germline, CDR1 is MNHNS, CDR2 SASEGT. This CDR3 region has 17 residues. DNA for the CDR3: TGTGCCAGCAGGGAAGAGGGACTAGCCCCCGCGGGGGGGGAGCTGTTTTTT. It encodes CASREEGLAPAGGELFF.

In its sample, this clonotype was seen a few times. The chain carries TRBV28 and TRBJ1-3; D is unclear. The CDR3 sequence is 14 residues long. Trimming removed 6 bases from V and 3 bases from J, with 12 bases in between. The germline gives CDR1 MDHEN, CDR2 SYDVKM. The CDR3 is CASSSPARGNTIYF. The CDR3 coding sequence is TGTGCCAGCAGCTCGCCAGCCCGTGGAAACACCATATATTTT.

There are many counts of this clonotype. This chain links TRBV10-3 with TRBJ2-2; possible D gene TRBD2, 6 bases. V lost 6 bases and J 3 bases, leaving 8 bases between the germline ends. CDR3 length: 13 amino acids. CDR1 is ENHRY, CDR2 SYGVKD, per germline. The CDR3 sequence is CAISGRDTGELFF. DNA for the CDR3: TGTGCCATCAGCGGGAGAGACACCGGGGAGCTGTTTTTT.

V gene TRBV12-3 or TRBV12-4 combines with J gene TRBJ2-3; D is possibly TRBD1 (6 bases). The CDR3 consists of 14 residues. Trimming cost V 2 bases and J 3 bases, with 9 bases left between them. The CDR3 loop is CASSLYRATDTQYF. The DNA for the CDR3 is TGTGCCAGCAGTTTATACAGGGCGACAGATACGCAGTATTTT.

This clonotype was detected many times. The chain employs TRBV24-1 and TRBJ2-7; D uncertain. Germline V lookup: CDR1 KGHDR, CDR2 SFDVKD. The V end was cut by 0 bases, the J end by 2 bases, with 10 bases between. CDR3 size: 15 residues. The CDR3 loop reads CATSDLSGDPYEQYF. Here the CDR3 DNA reads TGTGCCACCAGTGATTTGTCAGGTGATCCCTACGAGCAGTACTTC.

This clonotype was counted a single time. A clone one base away is much larger, so this may be a read error. CDR3 nucleotides: TGTGCCGGCAGCTCTTCCACTAATACGCAGTATTTT. This translates into CAGSSSTNTQYF. The gene calls are TRBV5-5 and TRBJ2-3; D is unresolved. Germline V lookup: CDR1 SGHKS, CDR2 YYEKEE (reference sequence). This CDR3 is 12 amino acids long.

This clonotype was seen repeatedly, ten times or more. This chain links TRBV10-3 with TRBJ2-7; TRBD2 might be the D (6 bases). Trimming took 0 bases from V and 0 from J, leaving 12 bases between them. Per germline, CDR1 ENHRY and CDR2 SYGVKD. This CDR3 has 16 residues. In DNA, the CDR3 is TGTGCCATCAGTGAGTCCCGGCTAGCGAACTCCTACGAGCAGTACTTC. Its protein product is CAISESRLANSYEQYF.

The sample holds many counts of this clonotype. The V and J genes are TRBV12-3 or TRBV12-4 and TRBJ2-3; D possibly matches TRBD1 or TRBD2 (5 bases each). This CDR3 has 15 residues. The V end lost 5 bases, the J end lost 11 bases, and 23 bases lay between the germline ends. DNA of the CDR3: TGTGCCAGCAGTCCCCGGGGCGGTCCAGAACGGGGGCAGTATTTT. Translated: CASSPRGGPERGQYF.